These 30 T cell receptor beta chains originate from one sample sequenced in a study of response to subunit inactivated influenza vaccine. TCRdb independently ran MiXCR on the RT-PCR reads; one entry per CDR3 protein. The table has about 800,000 distinct CDR3 sequences, around 20% seen once. This sample comprised PBMCs from blood, obtained more than 4 days after vaccination. The receptors stem from a middle-aged man who received an inactivated influenza vaccine.

This clonotype was observed a handful of times. V is TRBV27 and J is TRBJ2-2; 7 bases map to TRBD2. CDR3 length: 16 amino acids. J gave up 1 base and V 3 bases, and 5 bases lay outside the gene matches. CDR1 is MNHEY and CDR2 is SMNVEV in the germline V gene (reference sequence). CDR3: CASSFVGGVNTGELFF. The CDR3 DNA reads as TGTGCCAGCAGTTTTGTGGGGGGGGTGAACACCGGGGAGCTGTTTTTT.

The chain uses TRBV2 and TRBJ2-3; D not resolved. Germline CDR1 SNHLY, CDR2 FYNNEI. V was shortened by 2 bases and J by 6 bases, with 6 bases between the two germline ends. CDR3 length: 12 amino acids. In DNA form, the CDR3 reads TGTGCCAGCAGTGAATTAGGGGATACGCAGTATTTT. This sequence encodes CASSELGDTQYF.

This chain uses TRBV19 with TRBJ2-7; TRBD1 is a possible D gene (6 bases). The germline CDR1 and CDR2 sequences are LNHDA and SQIVND (reference sequence). The CDR3 contains 14 residues. The V gene lost 3 bases and the J gene lost 2 bases, with 11 bases spanning the gap. This CDR3 is CASSMDSRTYEQYF. The CDR3 DNA follows: TGTGCCAGTAGTATGGACAGCCGAACCTACGAGCAGTACTTC.

This clonotype was recorded a few times. The gene calls are TRBV15 and TRBJ2-1; a possible D gene is TRBD1 (5 bases). The CDR3 length is 16 residues. Germline V gene sequence: CDR1 LNHNV, CDR2 YYDKDF (reference sequence). V was cut by 1 base and J by 7 bases, with 17 bases left in between. The CDR3 protein is CATSRGKGPAWNEQFF. Here the CDR3 DNA reads TGTGCCACCAGCAGAGGCAAGGGGCCCGCTTGGAATGAGCAGTTCTTC.

The J gene is TRBJ2-2, the V gene TRBV4-1; D call uncertain. Germline loops: CDR1 MGHRA, CDR2 YSYEKL. Trimming cost V 4 bases and J 0 bases, with 12 bases left between them. The CDR3 sequence is 16 residues long. CDR3: CASSLPVRSNTGELFF. The CDR3, as DNA: TGCGCCAGCAGCCTCCCGGTCCGCTCGAACACCGGGGAGCTGTTTTTT.

This sequence joins TRBV9 and TRBJ2-7; D is unresolved. Germline CDR1 is SGDLS and CDR2 is YYNGEE. The ends were cut back, 0 bases at V and 0 bases at J, with 10 bases in the middle. The CDR3 runs to 15 residues. CDR3 region: CASSVDGRNSYEQYF. The CDR3 DNA reads as TGTGCCAGCAGCGTAGACGGACGGAACTCCTACGAGCAGTACTTC.

CDR3 coding DNA: TGCGCCAGCAGCCAAACCAGACTAGCGGGGGCAGGCGGGGAGCTGTTTTTT. Translation: CASSQTRLAGAGGELFF. This rearrangement joins TRBV4-3 to TRBJ2-2; 12 nucleotides agree with TRBD2. J gave up 7 bases and V 2 bases, and 8 bases lay outside the gene matches. The CDR3 loop spans 17 amino acids. Germline V lookup: CDR1 LGHNA, CDR2 YSLEER.

This clonotype occurred a few times. V is TRBV12-3 or TRBV12-4 and J is TRBJ1-5; D is uncertain. The V end lost 2 bases, the J end lost 5 bases, and 7 bases lay between the germline ends. The CDR3 is made up of 13 amino acids. Here the CDR3 DNA reads TGTGCCAGCAGTTTATGGGTAGATCAGCCCCAGCATTTT. It encodes CASSLWVDQPQHF.

This clonotype was picked up a small number of times. The chain is built from TRBV27 and TRBJ2-1; perhaps TRBD2 as D (7 bases). V dropped 2 bases and J dropped 6 bases, with 14 bases sitting between them. Germline CDR1 MNHEY, CDR2 SMNVEV (reference sequence). This CDR3 comprises 15 residues. This CDR3 reads CASSLRGTTSNEQFF. The DNA for the CDR3 is TGTGCCAGCAGTTTAAGGGGGACTACAAGCAATGAGCAGTTCTTC.

This clonotype has just a few counts. The rearrangement links TRBV12-3 or TRBV12-4 to TRBJ1-5; D may be TRBD1 (6 bases). V was cut by 3 bases and J by 5 bases, with 11 bases left in between. This CDR3 spans 14 amino acids. The chain's CDR3 is CASSLRGADQPQHF. The CDR3, as DNA: TGTGCCAGCAGTTTGCGGGGGGCCGATCAGCCCCAGCATTTT.

This clonotype has a handful of counts. V and J are TRBV3-1 and TRBJ1-6; tentatively, D is TRBD1 (5 bases). Germline V CDR1 and CDR2: LGHDT, YNNKEL (reference sequence). V lost 4 bases and J 0 bases, leaving 13 bases between the germline ends. This CDR3 has 17 residues. DNA for the CDR3: TGTGCCAGCAGCCCCACCGGGGGGAGCTCCTATAATTCACCCCTCCACTTT. Residues: CASSPTGGSSYNSPLHF. Full variable domain (outside the CDR3, taken from reference TRBV3-1 and TRBJ1-6): DTAVSQTPKYLVTQMGNDKSIKCEQNLGHDTMYWYKQDSKKFLKIMFSYNNKELIINETVPNRFSPKSPDKAHLNLHINSLELGDSAVYFCASSPTGGSSYNSPLHFGNGTRLTVT.

The chain combines TRBV18 with TRBJ1-6; TRBD1 matches at 9 bases. CDR3 size: 15 residues. Germline V lookup: CDR1 KGHSH, CDR2 LQKENI. V gave up 3 bases and J gave up 7 bases; unmatched junction bases: 4. CDR3 bases: TGTGCCAGCTCACCCACAGGGGGCTGGAATTCACCCCTCCACTTT. Amino acid sequence: CASSPTGGWNSPLHF.

In its sample, this clonotype was seen many times. J is TRBJ2-1 and V is TRBV28; the match to TRBD2 covers 8 bases. The CDR3 consists of 17 residues. Germline V gene sequence: CDR1 MDHEN, CDR2 SYDVKM. V trimming: 5 bases; J trimming: 5 bases; junction bases outside the gene matches: 14. The CDR3 is CASSGKTFSGRDNEQFF. The CDR3 DNA follows: TGTGCCAGCAGTGGGAAGACATTCAGCGGGAGAGACAATGAGCAGTTCTTC.

This clonotype has more than one count but fewer than ten. The chain uses TRBV30 and TRBJ1-2, with D unresolved. Trimming stripped 5 bases from V and 6 bases from J, with 25 bases between. This CDR3 is 16 amino acids long. Germline CDR1 GTSNPN, CDR2 SVGIG (reference sequence). CDR3 bases: TGTGCCTGGGTCCCTGGGTGGGCAGCTTTTGTGAATGGCTACACCTTC. Residues: CAWVPGWAAFVNGYTF.

This clonotype showed up just a few times. The rearrangement links TRBV9 to TRBJ2-3, with D perhaps matching TRBD2 (6 bases). This CDR3 has 18 amino acids. Germline CDR1 is SGDLS and CDR2 is YYNGEE. Trimming cost V 3 bases and J 4 bases, with 24 bases left between them. Written as DNA, the CDR3 is TGTGCCAGCAGCGCAGTAGCGGATCCCGGGAGAGGGTCAGATACGCAGTATTTT. It is translated as CASSAVADPGRGSDTQYF. The variable domain in full, completed from reference TRBV9 and TRBJ2-3, reads DSGVTQTPKHLITATGQRVTLRCSPRSGDLSVYWYQQSLDQGLQFLIQYYNGEERAKGNILERFSAQQFPDLHSELNLSSLELGDSALYFCASSAVADPGRGSDTQYFGPGTRLTVL.

This clonotype came up many times. This rearrangement joins TRBV29-1 to TRBJ2-1; D gene ambiguous. The CDR3 contains 11 residues. The V gene lost 6 bases and the J gene lost 4 bases, with 7 bases spanning the gap. Looked up from germline, CDR1 is SQVTM and CDR2 is ANQGSEA. CDR3 residues: CSVQGYNEQFF. CDR3 sequence (DNA): TGCAGCGTGCAAGGGTACAATGAGCAGTTCTTC.

This sequence joins TRBV12-3 or TRBV12-4 and TRBJ2-5; no clear D. Trimming pared 2 bases from V and 5 bases from J, leaving 12 bases between. The CDR3 runs to 14 residues. CDR3 in DNA: TGTGCCAGCAGTTTAACTGCGGTAAGGGAGACCCAGTACTTC. As protein: CASSLTAVRETQYF.

The chain is built from TRBV25-1 and TRBJ2-1, with 9 bases identical to TRBD1. This CDR3 is built from 11 residues. V shed 8 bases, J shed 7 bases, and the junction held 0 bases outside the gene matches. CDR1 and CDR2 from the germline V gene are MGHDK and SYGVNS. For the CDR3, the DNA is TGTGCCAGCGGACAGGGGAATGAGCAGTTCTTC. Translating gives CASGQGNEQFF.

This clonotype was detected a few times. This chain uses TRBV5-1 with TRBJ2-7, with D possibly being TRBD2 (6 bases). The germline gives CDR1 SGHRS, CDR2 YFSETQ. The V end lost 4 bases, the J end lost 2 bases, and 10 bases lay between the germline ends. CDR3 length: 13 amino acids. The CDR3 DNA is TGCGCCAGCAGCAAACTAGCAGCCTACGAGCAGTACTTC. Encoded protein: CASSKLAAYEQYF.

This clonotype turned up a few times. J is TRBJ2-1 and V is TRBV27; D remains ambiguous. The CDR3 consists of 14 residues. V was cut by 5 bases and J by 4 bases, with 12 bases left in between. Germline CDR1 and CDR2: MNHEY and SMNVEV (reference sequence). CDR3 residues: CASSQTRKYNEQFF. CDR3 DNA: TGTGCCAGCAGTCAAACACGAAAGTACAATGAGCAGTTCTTC.

This clonotype was seen repeatedly, ten times or more. The germline gene is not matched at one end of the junction; a read error may be the cause. The J gene is TRBJ2-7, the V gene TRBV7-2, with D perhaps being TRBD1 or TRBD2 (5 bases each). Germline CDR1 SGHTA, CDR2 FQGNSA. The CDR3 consists of 14 residues. For the CDR3, the DNA is TGTGCCAGCAGTTTAGGGACGGAGACCTACGAGCAGTACTTC. It is translated as CASSLGTETYEQYF. Using reference TRBV7-2 and TRBJ2-7 for the parts outside the CDR3, the full variable domain is GAGVSQSPSNKVTEKGKDVELRCDPISGHTALYWYRQSLGQGLEFLIYFQGNSAPDKSGLPSDRFSAERTGGSVSTLTIQRTQQEDSAVYLCASSLGTETYEQYFGPGTRLTVT.

This clonotype showed up many times. The genes are TRBV7-2 and TRBJ2-1; the D is unclear. The germline gives CDR1 SGHTA, CDR2 FQGNSA. This CDR3 is built from 12 residues. V was shortened by 3 bases and J by 8 bases, with 8 bases between the two germline ends. The CDR3 DNA follows: TGTGCCAGCAGCTTCCCTCGTTATGAGCAGTTCTTC. This sequence encodes CASSFPRYEQFF.

This clonotype was observed a few times. This chain joins TRBV15 and TRBJ2-7, with no clear D. CDR1 and CDR2 (germline): LNHNV, YYDKDF (reference sequence). This CDR3 is 13 amino acids long. Trimming took 0 bases from V and 6 from J, leaving 9 bases between them. CDR3 sequence (DNA): TGTGCCACCAGCAGAGATAGATGGGGCGAGCAGTACTTC. Encoded protein: CATSRDRWGEQYF. The variable domain in full, completed from reference TRBV15 and TRBJ2-7, reads DAMVIQNPRYQVTQFGKPVTLSCSQTLNHNVMYWYQQKSSQAPKLLFHYYDKDFNNEADTPDNFQSRRPNTSFCFLDIRSPGLGDTAMYLCATSRDRWGEQYFGPGTRLTVT.

The chain couples TRBV7-3 to TRBJ2-1, with 9 bases identical to TRBD2. Germline values: CDR1 SGHTA, CDR2 FQGTGA. The CDR3 length is 15 residues. V lost 5 bases and J lost 2; bases outside the gene matches: 4. CDR3 region: CASSQIAGAYNEQFF. CDR3 sequence (DNA): TGTGCCAGCAGCCAAATAGCGGGAGCCTACAATGAGCAGTTCTTC.

This rearrangement joins TRBV5-1 to TRBJ2-1; 10 positions agree with TRBD1. In germline, CDR1 is SGHRS, CDR2 YFSETQ. V trimming: 0 bases; J trimming: 10 bases; junction bases outside the gene matches: 7. This CDR3 is 15 amino acids long. CDR3 sequence: CASSLAGQGGSEQFF. CDR3 DNA: TGCGCCAGCAGCTTGGCCGGACAGGGGGGTTCGGAGCAGTTCTTC. The variable domain in full, completed from reference TRBV5-1 and TRBJ2-1, reads KAGVTQTPRYLIKTRGQQVTLSCSPISGHRSVSWYQQTPGQGLQFLFEYFSETQRNKGNFPGRFSGRQFSNSRSEMNVSTLELGDSALYLCASSLAGQGGSEQFFGPGTRLTVL.

This clonotype showed up just a few times. The chain carries TRBV12-3 or TRBV12-4 and TRBJ1-2, with unresolved D. V was clipped by 3 bases and J by 7 bases, with 6 bases between them. The CDR3 has 11 amino acids. CDR3: CASSFRSGYTF. CDR3 nucleotides: TGTGCCAGCAGTTTCAGGTCTGGCTACACCTTC.

Only a few counts were recorded for this clonotype. The gene calls are TRBV4-3 and TRBJ2-3; tentatively, D is TRBD1 or TRBD2 (7 bases each). CDR1 LGHNA and CDR2 YSLEER come from the germline V gene. V was clipped by 0 bases and J by 6 bases, with 16 bases between them. The length of the CDR3 is 16 residues. CDR3 sequence: CASSQDLGEGADTQYF. DNA for the CDR3: TGCGCCAGCAGCCAAGACTTAGGGGAGGGGGCCGATACGCAGTATTTT.

This clonotype was found a few times. J is TRBJ2-1 and V is TRBV7-8, with 11 nucleotides matching TRBD1. The J segment lost 6 bases and the V segment lost 5 bases, leaving 3 bases of the junction unmatched. Germline V gene data show CDR1 as SGHVS and CDR2 as FQNEAQ. CDR3 size: 14 residues. CDR3 sequence reads: CASSRDRGANEQFF. The CDR3, as DNA: TGTGCCAGCAGCAGGGACAGGGGGGCCAATGAGCAGTTCTTC.

This chain connects TRBV5-1 to TRBJ2-7; 9 nucleotides match TRBD2. This CDR3 spans 18 amino acids. The germline V gene has CDR1 SGHRS and CDR2 YFSETQ. Trimming took 4 bases from V and 6 from J; bases not matched to a gene: 20. Here the CDR3 reads CASSQPGLAFNDPREQYF. CDR3 DNA sequence: TGCGCCAGCAGCCAGCCGGGACTAGCTTTCAACGACCCCCGCGAGCAGTACTTC.

This chain links TRBV20-1 with TRBJ2-3; the D call may be TRBD1 or TRBD2 (5 bases each). Germline CDR1 and CDR2: DFQATT and SNEGSKA (reference sequence). Trimming removed 0 bases at V and 0 bases at J, with 10 bases between. The length of the CDR3 is 15 residues. The CDR3 protein is CSARDPWGSTDTQYF. CDR3 in DNA: TGCAGTGCTAGAGATCCGTGGGGGAGCACAGATACGCAGTATTTT.